This TCR beta chain was obtained from a study of cytomegalovirus exposure and HLA in healthy donors. Study outcomes and limitations: Investigators reported about 160 TCR beta chains as tied to cytomegalovirus.

The length of the CDR3 is 16 residues. The germline gives CDR1 SGHRS, CDR2 YFSETQ. Losses at the gene ends were 1 base for V and 2 bases for J; bases not matched to a gene: 4. This clone was observed a handful of times. Its antigen is as yet unknown. Assay: immunoSEQ multiplex PCR; the TCRdb copy retains only in-frame clones and omits some. The sample lists 90,000 or so clones; 85% were seen once. The clonotype was recovered from a man aged 18-30 years in good health and CMV-seropositive. The chain couples TRBV5-1 to TRBJ1-4; 8 bases align to TRBD1. Material: PBMCs. The CDR3 nucleotides are TGCGCCAGCAGCTTGTGGACAGGGTCCACTAATGAAAAACTGTTTTTT. Residues: CASSLWTGSTNEKLFF.